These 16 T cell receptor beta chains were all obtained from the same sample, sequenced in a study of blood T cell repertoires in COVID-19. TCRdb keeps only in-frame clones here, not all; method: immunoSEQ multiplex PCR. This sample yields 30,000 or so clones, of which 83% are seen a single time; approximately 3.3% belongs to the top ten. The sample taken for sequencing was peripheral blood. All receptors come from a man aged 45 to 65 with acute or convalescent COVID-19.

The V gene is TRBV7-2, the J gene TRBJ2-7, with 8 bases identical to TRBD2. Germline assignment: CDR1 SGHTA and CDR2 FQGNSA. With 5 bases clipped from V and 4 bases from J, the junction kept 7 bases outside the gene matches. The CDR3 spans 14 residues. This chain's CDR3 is CASSVSAGGYEQYF. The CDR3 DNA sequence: TGTGCCAGCAGCGTCAGCGCGGGAGGATACGAGCAGTACTTC.

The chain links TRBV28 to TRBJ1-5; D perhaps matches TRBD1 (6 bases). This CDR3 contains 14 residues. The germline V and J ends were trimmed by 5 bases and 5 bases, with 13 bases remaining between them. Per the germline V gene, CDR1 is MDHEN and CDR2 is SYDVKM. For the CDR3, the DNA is TGTGCCAGCAGTGATAGGGGGAACTATCAGCCCCAGCATTTT. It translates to CASSDRGNYQPQHF.

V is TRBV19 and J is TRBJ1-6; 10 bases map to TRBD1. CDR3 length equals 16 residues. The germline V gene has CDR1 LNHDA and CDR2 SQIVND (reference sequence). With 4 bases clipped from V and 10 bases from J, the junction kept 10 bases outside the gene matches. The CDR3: CASSSYPGTGDSPLHF. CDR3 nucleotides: TGTGCCAGTAGTAGCTACCCCGGGACAGGGGACTCACCCCTCCACTTT.

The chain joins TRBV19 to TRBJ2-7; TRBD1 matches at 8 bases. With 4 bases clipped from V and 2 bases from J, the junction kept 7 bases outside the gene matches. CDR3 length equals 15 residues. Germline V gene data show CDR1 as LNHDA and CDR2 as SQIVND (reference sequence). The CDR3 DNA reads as TGTGCCAGTAGTAGAAACCGACAGGGGACCTACGAGCAGTACTTC. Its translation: CASSRNRQGTYEQYF.

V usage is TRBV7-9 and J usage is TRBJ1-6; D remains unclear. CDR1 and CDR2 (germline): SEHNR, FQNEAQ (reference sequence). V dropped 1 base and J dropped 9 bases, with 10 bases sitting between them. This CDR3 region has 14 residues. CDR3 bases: TGTGCCAGCAGCTTAGGACCAAGCGGTTCACCCCTCCACTTT. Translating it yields CASSLGPSGSPLHF.

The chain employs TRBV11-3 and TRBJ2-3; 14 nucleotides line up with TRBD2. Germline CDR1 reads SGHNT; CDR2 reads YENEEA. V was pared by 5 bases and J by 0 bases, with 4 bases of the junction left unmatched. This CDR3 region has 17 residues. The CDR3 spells CASSGTSGGRSTDTQYF. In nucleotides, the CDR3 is TGTGCCAGCAGCGGGACTAGCGGGGGCCGAAGCACAGATACGCAGTATTTT. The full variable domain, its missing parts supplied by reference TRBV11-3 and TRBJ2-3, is EAGVVQSPRYKIIEKKQPVAFWCNPISGHNTLYWYLQNLGQGPELLIRYENEEAVDDSQLPKDRFSAERLKGVDSTLKIQPAELGDSAVYLCASSGTSGGRSTDTQYFGPGTRLTVL.

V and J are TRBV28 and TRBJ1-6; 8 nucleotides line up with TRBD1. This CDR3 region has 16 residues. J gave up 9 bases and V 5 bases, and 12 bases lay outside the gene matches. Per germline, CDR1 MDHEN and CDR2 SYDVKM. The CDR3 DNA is TGTGCCAGCAGTCCCTACCCGACAGGGGTAGGTTCACCCCTCCACTTT. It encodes CASSPYPTGVGSPLHF.

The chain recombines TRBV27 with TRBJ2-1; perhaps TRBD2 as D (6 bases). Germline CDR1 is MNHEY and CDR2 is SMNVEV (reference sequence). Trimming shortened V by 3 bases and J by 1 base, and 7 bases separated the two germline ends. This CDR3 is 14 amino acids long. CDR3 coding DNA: TGTGCCAGCAGTTTTGGGGGGTCCTACAATGAGCAGTTCTTC. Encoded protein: CASSFGGSYNEQFF.

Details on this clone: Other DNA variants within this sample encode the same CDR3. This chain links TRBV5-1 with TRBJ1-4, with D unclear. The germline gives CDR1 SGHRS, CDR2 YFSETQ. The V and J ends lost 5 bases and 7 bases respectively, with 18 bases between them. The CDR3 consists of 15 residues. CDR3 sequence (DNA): TGCGCCAGCAGTCTGGATGGGGAGGCGAGTGAAAAACTGTTTTTT. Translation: CASSLDGEASEKLFF.

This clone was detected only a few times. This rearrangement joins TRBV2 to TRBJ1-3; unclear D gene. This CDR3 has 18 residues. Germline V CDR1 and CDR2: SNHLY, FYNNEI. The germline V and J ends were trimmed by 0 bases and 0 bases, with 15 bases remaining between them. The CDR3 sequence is CASSEAHSGEVSGNTIYF. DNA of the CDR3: TGTGCCAGCAGTGAAGCGCATAGTGGAGAGGTCTCTGGAAACACCATATATTTT.

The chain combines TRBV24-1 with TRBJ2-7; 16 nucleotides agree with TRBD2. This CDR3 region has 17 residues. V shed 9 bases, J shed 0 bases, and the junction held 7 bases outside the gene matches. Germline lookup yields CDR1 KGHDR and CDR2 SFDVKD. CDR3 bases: TGTGCCACCCCGGAGGGACTAGCGGGAGGGCCCTCCTACGAGCAGTACTTC. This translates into CATPEGLAGGPSYEQYF.

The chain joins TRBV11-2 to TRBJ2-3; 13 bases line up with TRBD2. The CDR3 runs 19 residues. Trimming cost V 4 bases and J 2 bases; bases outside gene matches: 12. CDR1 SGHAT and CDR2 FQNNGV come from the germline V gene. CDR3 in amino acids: CASSSILAGGPTDTDTQYF. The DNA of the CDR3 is TGTGCCAGCAGCTCAATACTAGCGGGAGGGCCAACAGACACAGATACGCAGTATTTT.

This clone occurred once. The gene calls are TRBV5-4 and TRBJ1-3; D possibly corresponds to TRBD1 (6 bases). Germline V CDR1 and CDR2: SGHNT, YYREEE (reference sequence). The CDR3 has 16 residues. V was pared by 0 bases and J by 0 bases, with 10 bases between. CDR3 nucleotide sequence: TGTGCCAGCAGCTTGGCGGCGGGGGCCTCTGGAAACACCATATATTTT. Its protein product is CASSLAAGASGNTIYF.

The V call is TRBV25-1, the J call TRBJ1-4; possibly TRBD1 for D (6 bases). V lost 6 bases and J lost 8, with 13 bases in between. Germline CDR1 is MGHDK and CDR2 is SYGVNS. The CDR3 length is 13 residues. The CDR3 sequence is CASSNREGEKLFF. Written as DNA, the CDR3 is TGTGCCAGCAGCAACAGGGAGGGGGAAAAACTGTTTTTT. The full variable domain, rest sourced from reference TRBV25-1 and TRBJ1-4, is EADIYQTPRYLVIGTGKKITLECSQTMGHDKMYWYQQDPGMELHLIHYSYGVNSTEKGDLSSESTVSRIRTEHFPLTLESARPSHTSQYLCASSNREGEKLFFGSGTQLSVL.

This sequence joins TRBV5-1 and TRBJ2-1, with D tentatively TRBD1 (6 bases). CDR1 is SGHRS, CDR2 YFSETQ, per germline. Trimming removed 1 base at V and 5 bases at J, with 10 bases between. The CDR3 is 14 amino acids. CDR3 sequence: CASSLTGQHNEQFF. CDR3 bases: TGCGCCAGCAGCTTGACTGGACAGCACAATGAGCAGTTCTTC.

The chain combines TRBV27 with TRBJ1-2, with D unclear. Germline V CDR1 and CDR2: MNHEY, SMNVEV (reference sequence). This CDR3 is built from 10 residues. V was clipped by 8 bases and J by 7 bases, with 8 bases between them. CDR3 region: CASAQAGYTF. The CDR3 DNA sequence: TGTGCCAGCGCCCAGGCTGGCTACACCTTC.